This record looks at one T cell receptor beta chain sequence and its context. This entry is derived from a study of Graves' ophthalmopathy and Graves' hyperthyroidism. Amplifying from RNA transcripts, the study obtained TCR beta CDR3 regions. First-round RT-PCR with HTBI primers preceded a second-round multiplex PCR. TCRdb independently ran MiXCR on the multiplex PCR reads; one entry per CDR3 protein. The sample has 740,000 or so distinct CDR3 sequences; around 40% are singletons. The origin of this receptor is an adult man with Graves' ophthalmopathy. Sequencing was done on a sample of peripheral blood.

CDR3 sequence reads: CASSYSFGLPSYEQYF. In DNA form, the CDR3 reads TGTGCCAGCAGTTACTCGTTCGGCCTCCCGTCCTACGAGCAGTACTTC. This sequence joins TRBV2 and TRBJ2-7; D is ambiguous. The CDR3 loop spans 16 amino acids. Between the trimmed V and J ends, which lost 5 bases and 1 base, there was a span of 18 bases. Germline V lookup: CDR1 SNHLY, CDR2 FYNNEI. Supplemented by reference TRBV2 and TRBJ2-7, the full variable domain reads EPEVTQTPSHQVTQMGQEVILRCVPISNHLYFYWYRQILGQKVEFLVSFYNNEISEKSEIFDDQFSVERPDGSNFTLKIRSTKLEDSAMYFCASSYSFGLPSYEQYFGPGTRLTVT.